This TCR beta chain was recorded in a study of blood T cell repertoires in COVID-19. Turning to the study itself: Acute and convalescent COVID-19 samples came from the United States, Italy and Spain.

The germline CDR1 and CDR2 sequences are MNHEY and SVGAGI. The CDR3 covers 14 residues. V lost 4 bases and J lost 1, with 10 bases in between. In the authors' workflow: It was from reference gene primer amplification that nucleated cell counts were estimated. Data came from immunoSEQ multiplex PCR; TCRdb stores just in-frame clones and leaves some out. V and J calls and clone size follow that table, whereas D and trimming were derived from the DNA. The sample carries around 170,000 clones, just over 85% recorded once. This chain links TRBV6-5 with TRBJ1-1; no definite D call. The receptor comes from a man aged 45-65 years with active or convalescent COVID-19. The sequencing input was peripheral blood. The CDR3 DNA reads as TGTGCCAGCAGTTCCCGACGACAGAACACTGAAGCTTTCTTT. Translation gives CASSSRRQNTEAFF.